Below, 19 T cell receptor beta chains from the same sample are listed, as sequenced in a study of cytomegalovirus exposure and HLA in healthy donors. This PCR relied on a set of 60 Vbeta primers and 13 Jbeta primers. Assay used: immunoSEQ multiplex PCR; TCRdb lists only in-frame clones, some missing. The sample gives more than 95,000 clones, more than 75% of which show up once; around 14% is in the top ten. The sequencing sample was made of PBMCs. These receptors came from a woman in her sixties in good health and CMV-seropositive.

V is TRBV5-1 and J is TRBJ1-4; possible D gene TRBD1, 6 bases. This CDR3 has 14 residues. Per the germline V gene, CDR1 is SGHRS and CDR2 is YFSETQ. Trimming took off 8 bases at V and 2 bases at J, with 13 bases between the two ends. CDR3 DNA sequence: TGCGCCAGTAAACTACAGGGCACTAATGAAAAACTGTTTTTT. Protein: CASKLQGTNEKLFF.

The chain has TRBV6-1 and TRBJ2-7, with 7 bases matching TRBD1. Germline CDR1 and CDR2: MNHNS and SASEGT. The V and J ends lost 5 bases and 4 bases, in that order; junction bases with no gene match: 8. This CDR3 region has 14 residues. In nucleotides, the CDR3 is TGTGCCAGCAGTTTCGGACAGGAGGTGTACGAGCAGTACTTC. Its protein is CASSFGQEVYEQYF.

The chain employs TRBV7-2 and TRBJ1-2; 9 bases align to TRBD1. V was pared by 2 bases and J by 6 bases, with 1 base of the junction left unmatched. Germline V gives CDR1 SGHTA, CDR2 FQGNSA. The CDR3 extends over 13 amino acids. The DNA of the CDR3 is TGTGCCAGCAGCTTAAGGGACAGGGATGGCTACACCTTC. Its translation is CASSLRDRDGYTF.

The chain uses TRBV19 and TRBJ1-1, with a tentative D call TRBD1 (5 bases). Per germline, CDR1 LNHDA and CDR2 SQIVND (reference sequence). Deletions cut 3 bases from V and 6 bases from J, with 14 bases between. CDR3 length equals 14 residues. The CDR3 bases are TGTGCCAGTAGTATCCCAGGGCCCCAGTCTGAAGCTTTCTTT. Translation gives CASSIPGPQSEAFF.

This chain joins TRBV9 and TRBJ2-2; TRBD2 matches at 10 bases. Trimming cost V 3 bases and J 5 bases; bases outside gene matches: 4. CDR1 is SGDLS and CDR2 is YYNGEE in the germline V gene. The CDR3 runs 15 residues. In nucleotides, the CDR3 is TGTGCCAGCAGCGCCGTAGCGGGGGGAACCGGGGAGCTGTTTTTT. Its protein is CASSAVAGGTGELFF.

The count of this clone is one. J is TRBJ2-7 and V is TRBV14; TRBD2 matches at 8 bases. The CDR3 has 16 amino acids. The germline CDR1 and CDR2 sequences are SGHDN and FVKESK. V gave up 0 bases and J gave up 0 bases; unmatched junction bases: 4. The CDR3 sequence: CASSQDAGGGSYEQYF. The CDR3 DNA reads TGTGCCAGCAGCCAAGATGCGGGGGGAGGCTCCTACGAGCAGTACTTC.

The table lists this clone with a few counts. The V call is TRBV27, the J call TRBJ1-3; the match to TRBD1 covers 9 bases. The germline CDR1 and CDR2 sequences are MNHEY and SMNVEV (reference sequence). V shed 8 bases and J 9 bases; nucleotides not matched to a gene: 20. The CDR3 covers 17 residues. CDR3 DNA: TGTGCCAGCCGAAGTCCCCGACAGGGGGAGGTCCGAGCCACCATATATTTT. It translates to CASRSPRQGEVRATIYF.

The CDR3: CASSLRPPASGGQNEQFF. For the CDR3, the DNA is TGTGCCAGCAGCTTAAGGCCCCCGGCTAGCGGGGGGCAAAATGAGCAGTTCTTC. This chain links TRBV7-3 with TRBJ2-1, with 11 positions matching TRBD2. With 1 base clipped from V and 7 bases from J, the junction kept 12 bases outside the gene matches. Germline CDR1 is SGHTA and CDR2 is FQGTGA. The CDR3 covers 18 residues. The entire variable domain, with the rest obtained from reference TRBV7-3 and TRBJ2-1, is as follows: GAGVSQTPSNKVTEKGKYVELRCDPISGHTALYWYRQSLGQGPEFLIYFQGTGAADDSGLPNDRFFAVRPEGSVSTLKIQRTERGDSAVYLCASSLRPPASGGQNEQFFGPGTRLTVL.

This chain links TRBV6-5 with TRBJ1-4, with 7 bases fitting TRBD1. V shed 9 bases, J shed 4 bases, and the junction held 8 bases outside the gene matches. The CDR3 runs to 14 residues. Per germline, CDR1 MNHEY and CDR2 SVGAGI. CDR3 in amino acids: CARMGQPINEKLFF. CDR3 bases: TGTGCCAGGATGGGACAGCCAATTAATGAAAAACTGTTTTTT.

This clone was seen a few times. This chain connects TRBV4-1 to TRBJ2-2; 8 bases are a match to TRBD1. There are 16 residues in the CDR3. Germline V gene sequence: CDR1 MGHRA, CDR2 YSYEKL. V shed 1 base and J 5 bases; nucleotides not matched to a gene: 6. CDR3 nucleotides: TGCGCCAGCAGCCAAGCAGGGACAGGTGGAACCGGGGAGCTGTTTTTT. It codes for CASSQAGTGGTGELFF.

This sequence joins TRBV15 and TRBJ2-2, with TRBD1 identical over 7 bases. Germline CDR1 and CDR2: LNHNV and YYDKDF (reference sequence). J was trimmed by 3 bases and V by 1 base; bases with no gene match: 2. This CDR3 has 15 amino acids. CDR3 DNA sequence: TGTGCCACCAGCAGAGGGGGACAGTACACCGGGGAGCTGTTTTTT. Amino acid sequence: CATSRGGQYTGELFF.

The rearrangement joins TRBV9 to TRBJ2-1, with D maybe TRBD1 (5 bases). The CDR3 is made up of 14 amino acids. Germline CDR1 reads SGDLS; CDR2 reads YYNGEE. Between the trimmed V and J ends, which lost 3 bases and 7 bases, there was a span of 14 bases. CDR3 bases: TGTGCCAGCAGCGCCCAGCCAGGGCGGAATGAGCAGTTCTTC. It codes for CASSAQPGRNEQFF.

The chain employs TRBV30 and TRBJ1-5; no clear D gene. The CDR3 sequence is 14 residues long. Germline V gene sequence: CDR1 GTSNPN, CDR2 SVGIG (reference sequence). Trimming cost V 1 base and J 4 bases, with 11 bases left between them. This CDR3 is CAWSGAGGNQPQHF. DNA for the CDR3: TGTGCCTGGAGTGGAGCGGGAGGGAATCAGCCCCAGCATTTT.

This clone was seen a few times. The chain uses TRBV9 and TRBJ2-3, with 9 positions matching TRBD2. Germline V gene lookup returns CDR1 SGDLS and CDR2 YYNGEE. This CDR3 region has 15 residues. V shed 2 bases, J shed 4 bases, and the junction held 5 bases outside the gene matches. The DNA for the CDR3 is TGTGCCAGCAGCGTGGGACTAGCAGTCTCAGATACGCAGTATTTT. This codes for CASSVGLAVSDTQYF.

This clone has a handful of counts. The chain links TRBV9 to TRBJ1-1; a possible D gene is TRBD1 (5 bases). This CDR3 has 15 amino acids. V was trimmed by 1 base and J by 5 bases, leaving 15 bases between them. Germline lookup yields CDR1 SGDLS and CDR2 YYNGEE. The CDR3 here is CASSVQGGVGTEAFF. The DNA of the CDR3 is TGTGCCAGCAGCGTACAGGGAGGAGTGGGGACTGAAGCTTTCTTT.

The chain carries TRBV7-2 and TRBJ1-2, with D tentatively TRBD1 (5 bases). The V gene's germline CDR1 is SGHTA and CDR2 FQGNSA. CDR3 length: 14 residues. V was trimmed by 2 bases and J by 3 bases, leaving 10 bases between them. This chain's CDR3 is CASSLNGGDYGYTF. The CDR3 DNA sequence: TGTGCCAGCAGCTTAAACGGGGGAGACTATGGCTACACCTTC. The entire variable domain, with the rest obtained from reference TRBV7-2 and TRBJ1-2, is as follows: GAGVSQSPSNKVTEKGKDVELRCDPISGHTALYWYRQSLGQGLEFLIYFQGNSAPDKSGLPSDRFSAERTGGSVSTLTIQRTQQEDSAVYLCASSLNGGDYGYTFGSGTRLTVV.

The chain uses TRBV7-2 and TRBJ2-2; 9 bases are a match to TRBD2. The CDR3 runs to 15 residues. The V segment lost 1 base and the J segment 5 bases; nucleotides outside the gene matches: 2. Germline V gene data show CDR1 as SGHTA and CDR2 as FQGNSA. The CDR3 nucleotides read TGTGCCAGCAGCTTAGGCGGGAGGGATACCGGGGAGCTGTTTTTT. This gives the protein CASSLGGRDTGELFF.

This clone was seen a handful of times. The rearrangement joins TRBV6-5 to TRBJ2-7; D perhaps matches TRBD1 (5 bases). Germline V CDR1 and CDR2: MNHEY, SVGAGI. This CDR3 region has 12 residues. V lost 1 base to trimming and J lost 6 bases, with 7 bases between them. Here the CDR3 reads CASSYLDSEQYF. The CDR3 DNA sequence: TGTGCCAGCAGTTACTTAGACAGCGAGCAGTACTTC.

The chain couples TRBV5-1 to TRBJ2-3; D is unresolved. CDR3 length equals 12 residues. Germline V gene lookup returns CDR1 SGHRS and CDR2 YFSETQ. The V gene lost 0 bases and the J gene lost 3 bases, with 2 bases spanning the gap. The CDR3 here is CASSLATDTQYF. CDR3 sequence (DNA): TGCGCCAGCAGCTTGGCGACAGATACGCAGTATTTT.